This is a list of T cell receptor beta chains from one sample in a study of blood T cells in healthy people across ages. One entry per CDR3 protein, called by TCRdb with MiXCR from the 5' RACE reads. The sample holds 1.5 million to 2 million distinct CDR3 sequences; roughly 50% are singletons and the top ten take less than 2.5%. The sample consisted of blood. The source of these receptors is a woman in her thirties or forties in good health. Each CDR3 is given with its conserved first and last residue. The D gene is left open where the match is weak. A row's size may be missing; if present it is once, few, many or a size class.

CASRRGGYNEQFF TGTGCCAGCAGACGGGGGGGTTACAATGAGCAGTTCTTC TRBV6-5 TRBD2 TRBJ2-1 few
CASSPTYLRGTEAFF TGCGCCAGCAGCCCAACCTACCTTCGGGGCACTGAAGCTTTCTTT TRBV5-1 NA TRBJ1-1 NA
CASSSSGGAGIQYF TGTGCCAGCAGCTCTAGCGGGGGGGCGGGCATTCAGTACTTC TRBV7-9 TRBD2 TRBJ2-4 NA
CASSRGRGKEKLFF TGTGCCAGCAGCCGGGGGCGGGGAAAGGAAAAACTGTTTTTT TRBV7-2 NA TRBJ1-4 NA
CASSSPGVPFQETQYF TGTGCCAGCAGCTCCCCCGGGGTCCCCTTCCAAGAGACCCAGTACTTC TRBV11-1 NA TRBJ2-5 few
CASSGPDRRTGYTF TGCGCCAGCAGCGGGCCGGACAGGCGAACTGGCTACACCTTC TRBV7-2 TRBD1 TRBJ1-2 NA
CAISQRQGANTEAFF TGTGCCATCAGTCAACGACAGGGGGCAAACACTGAAGCTTTCTTT TRBV10-3 TRBD1 TRBJ1-1 NA
CASSFGDIGRQTQYF TGTGCCAGCAGCTTTGGGGACATCGGGAGGCAGACCCAGTACTTC TRBV11-2 NA TRBJ2-5 NA
CASSPPGLEGNEQFF TGTGCCAGCAGCCCACCGGGACTAGAAGGGAATGAGCAGTTCTTC TRBV7-2 TRBD2 TRBJ2-1 NA
CSALLLAGSYNEQFF TGCAGTGCGCTCCTTCTAGCGGGGTCCTACAATGAGCAGTTCTTC TRBV20-1 TRBD2 TRBJ2-1 NA
CASSLVGWGTDTQYF TGTGCTAGCAGCTTAGTCGGCTGGGGCACAGATACGCAGTATTTT TRBV7-2 NA TRBJ2-3 few
CSVEGQGVPENTEAFF TGCAGCGTTGAAGGACAGGGCGTCCCGGAGAACACTGAAGCTTTCTTT TRBV29-1 TRBD1 TRBJ1-1 NA
CASSLEYLDNEQFF TGTGCCAGCAGCTTAGAGTACCTAGACAATGAGCAGTTCTTC TRBV7-8 NA TRBJ2-1 NA
CASSRPPGTSGGASSYNEQYF TGTGCCAGCAGCCGTCCACCCGGGACTAGCGGGGGGGCTAGCTCCTACAATGAGCAGTACTTC TRBV7-9 TRBD2 TRBJ2-7 NA
CSARDMQGEKLFF TGCAGTGCTAGAGATATGCAGGGTGAAAAACTGTTTTTT TRBV20-1 NA TRBJ1-4 NA
CSVGVRGVGTDTQYF TGCAGCGTTGGGGTGCGGGGGGTTGGCACAGATACGCAGTATTTT TRBV29-1 TRBD2 TRBJ2-3 NA
CASSFDGPSREQFF TGCGCCAGCAGCTTCGACGGGCCCTCTAGGGAGCAGTTCTTC TRBV5-1 NA TRBJ2-1 few
CASSHVSRQETQYF TGTGCCAGCAGCCATGTGTCTCGGCAAGAGACCCAGTACTTC TRBV3-1 NA TRBJ2-5 few
CASSQDPRNSNQPQHF TGTGCCAGCAGCCAAGATCCACGGAATAGCAATCAGCCCCAGCATTTT TRBV4-2 NA TRBJ1-5 few
CASSLGQHSTDTQYF TGTGCCAGCAGCTTGGGACAGCATAGCACAGATACGCAGTATTTT TRBV7-2 TRBD1 TRBJ2-3 many
CASSLVGLAVLETQYF TGTGCCAGCAGCTTAGTCGGACTAGCGGTATTAGAGACCCAGTACTTC TRBV7-2 TRBD2 TRBJ2-5 NA
CASSHPAAGGRGEQFF TGTGCCAGCAGCCACCCGGCGGCGGGGGGTAGAGGTGAGCAGTTCTTC TRBV7-9 TRBD2 TRBJ2-1 once
CASSLYSGGQETQYF TGTGCCAGCAGCTTATATTCGGGGGGACAAGAGACCCAGTACTTC TRBV7-9 TRBD2 TRBJ2-5 few
CASSSGGGSEETQYF TGTGCCAGCAGCTCGGGGGGGGGTTCGGAAGAGACCCAGTACTTC TRBV12-3/TRBV12-4 TRBD2 TRBJ2-5 few
CSAGLAGATYNEQFF TGCAGTGCTGGACTAGCGGGGGCGACCTACAATGAGCAGTTCTTC TRBV20-1 TRBD2 TRBJ2-1 few